This entry is about one T cell receptor (beta chain). The antigen is not known. The data derive from a study of T cells after yellow fever vaccination. Study findings and constraints: Although the secondary response was weaker, it peaked faster, at day 5 versus 15.

This CDR3 is 14 amino acids long. Trimming took 6 bases from V and 4 from J; bases not matched to a gene: 6. CDR1 and CDR2 (germline): SGHAT, FQNNGV. MiXCR, applied by TCRdb to the 5' RACE reads, yields one record per CDR3 protein. The sample lists about 340,000 distinct CDR3 sequences, around an eighth occurring once. The TCR was taken from a man between 18 and 35 years old who received the YFV17D yellow fever vaccine. The J gene is TRBJ1-2, the V gene TRBV11-2, with 9 positions matching TRBD1. Specimen: CD4+ T cells sorted from PBMCs, collected 15 days after the yellow fever booster vaccination. The CDR3 reads CASRNTGGGYGYTF. The CDR3 nucleotides read TGTGCCAGCAGGAATACAGGGGGCGGCTATGGCTACACCTTC.